The next 7 T cell receptor beta chains were all read from a single sample in a study of blood T cell repertoires in COVID-19. Data came from immunoSEQ multiplex PCR; TCRdb stores just in-frame clones and leaves some out. The data contain a few hundred thousand clones, 80% to 90% of them singletons. Material for sequencing was peripheral blood. The receptors originated from a young man who had recovered from COVID-19.

The V call is TRBV7-9, the J call TRBJ2-1; perhaps TRBD2 as D (6 bases). This CDR3 spans 15 amino acids. The germline CDR1 and CDR2 sequences are SEHNR and FQNEAQ (reference sequence). Trimming shortened V by 5 bases and J by 0 bases, and 11 bases separated the two germline ends. The CDR3 spells CASSRAGSSYNEQFF. The CDR3 bases are TGTGCCAGCAGCCGGGCGGGGAGCTCCTACAATGAGCAGTTCTTC.

The V call is TRBV18, the J call TRBJ2-3; D perhaps matches TRBD1 (6 bases). Trimming stripped 0 bases from V and 0 bases from J, with 10 bases between. There are 16 residues in the CDR3. Germline V gene data show CDR1 as KGHSH and CDR2 as LQKENI. The CDR3 loop is CASSPPGQPSTDTQYF. In DNA, the CDR3 is TGTGCCAGCTCACCACCCGGACAGCCTAGCACAGATACGCAGTATTTT.

The chain carries TRBV25-1 and TRBJ1-5, with D possibly matching TRBD1 (5 bases). This CDR3 is built from 14 residues. The germline gives CDR1 MGHDK, CDR2 SYGVNS. Trimming removed 0 bases at V and 5 bases at J, with 8 bases between. CDR3 nucleotides: TGTGCCAGCAGTGAATATTGGGGCGATCAGCCCCAGCATTTT. Protein sequence: CASSEYWGDQPQHF.

The gene calls are TRBV5-1 and TRBJ2-1, with TRBD1 matching over 8 bases. V shed 3 bases, J shed 6 bases, and the junction held 8 bases outside the gene matches. The CDR3 contains 15 residues. The germline V gene has CDR1 SGHRS and CDR2 YFSETQ. DNA for the CDR3: TGCGCCAGCAGCTATATGGGACAGGACTTCAATGAGCAGTTCTTC. Amino acid sequence: CASSYMGQDFNEQFF.

This rearrangement joins TRBV6-1 to TRBJ1-5; tentatively, D is TRBD1 (5 bases). Germline values: CDR1 MNHNS, CDR2 SASEGT. Trimming took 0 bases from V and 3 from J, leaving 15 bases between them. The CDR3 sequence is 17 residues long. CDR3: CASSEAPGGVINQPQHF. CDR3 nucleotide sequence: TGTGCCAGCAGTGAAGCGCCGGGGGGGGTAATCAATCAGCCCCAGCATTTT.

The chain combines TRBV19 with TRBJ2-7; a weak D match, TRBD2 (6 bases). The CDR3 runs 15 residues. The V end was cut by 1 base, the J end by 3 bases, with 13 bases between. Germline CDR1 reads LNHDA; CDR2 reads SQIVND (reference sequence). CDR3 protein: CASSIATGTDYEQYF. In nucleotides, the CDR3 is TGTGCCAGTAGTATAGCTACCGGGACTGACTACGAGCAGTACTTC.

J is TRBJ2-1 and V is TRBV27; TRBD1 is a possible D gene (5 bases). V lost 5 bases, J lost 1 base, and 12 bases lay in between. Germline CDR1 MNHEY, CDR2 SMNVEV (reference sequence). The CDR3 loop spans 15 amino acids. The CDR3: CASSATGLSYNEQFF. The DNA of the CDR3 is TGTGCCAGCAGTGCAACAGGCCTTTCCTACAATGAGCAGTTCTTC.